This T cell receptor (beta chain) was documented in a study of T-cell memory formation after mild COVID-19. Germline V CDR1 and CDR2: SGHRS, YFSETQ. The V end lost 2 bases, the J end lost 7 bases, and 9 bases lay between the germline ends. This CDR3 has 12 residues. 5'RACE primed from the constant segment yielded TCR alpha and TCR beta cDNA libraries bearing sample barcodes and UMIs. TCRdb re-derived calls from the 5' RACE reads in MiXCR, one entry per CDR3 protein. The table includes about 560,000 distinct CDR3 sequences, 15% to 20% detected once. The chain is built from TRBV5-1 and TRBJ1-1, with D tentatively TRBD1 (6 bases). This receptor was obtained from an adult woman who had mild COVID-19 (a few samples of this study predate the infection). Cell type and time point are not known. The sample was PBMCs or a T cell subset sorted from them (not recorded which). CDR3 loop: CASSLQGGEAFF. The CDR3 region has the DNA TGCGCCAGCAGCTTACAGGGCGGTGAAGCTTTCTTT.